This T cell receptor beta chain was found in a study of OX40 agonist ivuxolimab in advanced cancers. The wider study: Participants could have had prior anti-PD-1, anti-PD-L1 or anti-CTLA-4 therapy, and about 37% had some.

Germline CDR1 SGHTA, CDR2 FQGNSA. With 4 bases clipped from V and 4 bases from J, the junction kept 4 bases outside the gene matches. The CDR3 extends over 15 amino acids. The table came from immunoSEQ multiplex PCR; TCRdb's copy has only in-frame clones and leaves some out. This sample carries about 67,000 clones, roughly nine tenths of them seen once, and the ten largest clones take less than 2.5%. The sample holds one count of this clone. The sample here was CD4+ or CD8+ T cells sorted from blood, taken in a trial of the OX40 agonist ivuxolimab. The sequence came from an adult with an advanced solid tumor such as melanoma, head and neck, liver or kidney cancer. This rearrangement joins TRBV7-2 to TRBJ2-1; TRBD2 aligns across 10 bases. The chain's CDR3 is CASSSVAGGYNEQFF. The CDR3 DNA reads TGTGCCAGCAGCTCCGTAGCGGGGGGATACAATGAGCAGTTCTTC. Based on the CDR3 plus reference TRBV7-2 and TRBJ2-1, the full variable domain is GAGVSQSPSNKVTEKGKDVELRCDPISGHTALYWYRQSLGQGLEFLIYFQGNSAPDKSGLPSDRFSAERTGGSVSTLTIQRTQQEDSAVYLCASSSVAGGYNEQFFGPGTRLTVL.